The 30 T cell receptor beta chains in this list originate from one sample, sequenced in a study of blood T cell repertoires in COVID-19. Sequencing was performed with immunoSEQ multiplex PCR; in TCRdb, only in-frame clones are kept and a portion is missing. Of about 320,000 clones in the sample, approximately 82% are singletons; the top ten hold roughly 1.2%. Sequences were obtained from peripheral blood. The receptor source for this set is a woman aged 50 to 60 with acute or convalescent COVID-19.

This clone was seen once. V and J are TRBV4-1 and TRBJ2-3; 16 positions match TRBD2. The germline gives CDR1 MGHRA, CDR2 YSYEKL. The junction had 10 bases not matched to a gene; V was cut back by 4 bases and J by 0 bases. The CDR3 loop spans 20 amino acids. The CDR3: CASSPGTSGGVSFSTDTQYF. DNA of the CDR3: TGCGCCAGCAGCCCCGGGACTAGCGGGGGGGTTTCATTTAGCACAGATACGCAGTATTTT.

V gene TRBV9 combines with J gene TRBJ1-2, with a tentative D call TRBD1 (5 bases). The CDR3 sequence is 12 residues long. Per the germline V gene, CDR1 is SGDLS and CDR2 is YYNGEE. The V gene lost 3 bases and the J gene lost 4 bases, with 7 bases spanning the gap. The CDR3 is CASSGDSYGYTF. DNA of the CDR3: TGTGCCAGCAGCGGAGACAGCTATGGCTACACCTTC.

The sample holds one count of this clone. This rearrangement joins TRBV7-9 to TRBJ1-1, with TRBD1 matching 12 bases. CDR3 size: 15 residues. CDR1 is SEHNR, CDR2 FQNEAQ, per germline (reference sequence). The V and J ends lost 5 bases and 3 bases, in that order; junction bases with no gene match: 4. The CDR3 protein is CASSTGQGADTEAFF. CDR3 nucleotides: TGTGCCAGCAGCACGGGACAGGGGGCTGACACTGAAGCTTTCTTT.

Only one count was recorded for this clone. The rearrangement uses TRBV5-1 and TRBJ1-3, with D perhaps TRBD1 (6 bases). The germline V gene has CDR1 SGHRS and CDR2 YFSETQ. V shed 2 bases and J shed 0 bases, with 12 bases lying between them. The CDR3 covers 16 residues. The CDR3: CASSFKGQTSGNTIYF. In nucleotides, the CDR3 is TGCGCCAGCAGCTTCAAAGGACAGACCTCTGGAAACACCATATATTTT.

This chain connects TRBV27 to TRBJ1-5; D remains ambiguous. The CDR3 length is 14 residues. CDR1 MNHEY and CDR2 SMNVEV come from the germline V gene (reference sequence). The V end was cut by 5 bases, the J end by 0 bases, with 8 bases between. The CDR3: CASSPSYSNQPQHF. The CDR3 region has the DNA TGTGCCAGCAGTCCAAGCTATAGCAATCAGCCCCAGCATTTT.

J is TRBJ1-5 and V is TRBV30; D remains ambiguous. Germline assignment: CDR1 GTSNPN and CDR2 SVGIG (reference sequence). Trimming stripped 1 base from V and 6 bases from J, with 10 bases between. This CDR3 is built from 13 residues. CDR3 DNA: TGTGCCTGGAGTGCGGTACCAAGTCAGCCCCAGCATTTT. This encodes CAWSAVPSQPQHF.

The chain links TRBV7-9 to TRBJ1-2; D is uncertain. This CDR3 comprises 15 residues. Germline V gives CDR1 SEHNR, CDR2 FQNEAQ (reference sequence). Between the trimmed V and J ends, which lost 6 bases and 6 bases, there was a span of 20 bases. CDR3 residues: CASRPPAGWADGYTF. The CDR3 nucleotides read TGTGCCAGCAGGCCCCCGGCCGGTTGGGCTGATGGCTACACCTTC.

The chain employs TRBV7-9 and TRBJ1-2; D remains unclear. Trimming pared 0 bases from V and 3 bases from J, leaving 8 bases between. The germline gives CDR1 SEHNR, CDR2 FQNEAQ (reference sequence). The CDR3 spans 14 residues. The CDR3 protein is CASSLAETDYGYTF. CDR3 coding DNA: TGTGCCAGCAGCTTAGCGGAGACGGACTATGGCTACACCTTC.

The genes are TRBV27 and TRBJ2-5; TRBD1 might be the D (5 bases). Between the trimmed V and J ends, which lost 3 bases and 4 bases, there was a span of 6 bases. The germline V gene encodes CDR1 MNHEY and CDR2 SMNVEV (reference sequence). The CDR3 extends over 12 amino acids. The CDR3 sequence is CASSFRGETQYF. The CDR3 nucleotides are TGTGCCAGCAGTTTTAGGGGAGAGACCCAGTACTTC.

This chain uses TRBV6-5 with TRBJ2-1, with D perhaps matching TRBD2 (7 bases). This CDR3 spans 14 amino acids. V lost 8 bases, J lost 8 bases, and 19 bases lay in between. Germline CDR1 reads MNHEY; CDR2 reads SVGAGI. The CDR3 region is CASGGGGDRYEQFF. CDR3 bases: TGTGCCAGCGGCGGAGGGGGGGATAGGTATGAGCAGTTCTTC.

The chain is built from TRBV24-1 and TRBJ2-1, with 8 nucleotides matching TRBD2. The CDR3 sequence is 16 residues long. Trimming took 3 bases from V and 10 from J; bases not matched to a gene: 13. The germline CDR1 and CDR2 sequences are KGHDR and SFDVKD. The DNA of the CDR3 is TGTGCCACCAGTGATGGCGTGACTAGCGATCCCAGAGAGCAGTTCTTC. This gives the protein CATSDGVTSDPREQFF.

The V and J genes are TRBV5-1 and TRBJ2-3; 8 bases are shared with TRBD2. Per the germline V gene, CDR1 is SGHRS and CDR2 is YFSETQ. This CDR3 contains 16 residues. V lost 4 bases and J lost 3; bases outside the gene matches: 10. The CDR3: CASSRAPTGGTDTQYF. CDR3 nucleotide sequence: TGCGCCAGCAGCCGCGCCCCCACGGGAGGGACAGATACGCAGTATTTT.

This clone was counted a single time. V usage is TRBV6-6 and J usage is TRBJ2-3, with D possibly matching TRBD1 (6 bases). Looked up from germline, CDR1 is MNHNY and CDR2 is SVGAGI (reference sequence). The ends were cut back, 9 bases at V and 4 bases at J, with 14 bases in the middle. The CDR3 length is 13 residues. Here the CDR3 reads CASTGPQADTQYF. CDR3 DNA: TGTGCCAGTACAGGGCCCCAAGCAGATACGCAGTATTTT.

V and J are TRBV2 and TRBJ1-1, with D hard to call. V lost 4 bases and J lost 5, with 14 bases in between. CDR1 is SNHLY and CDR2 is FYNNEI in the germline V gene. There are 14 residues in the CDR3. The CDR3 here is CASSGRGPRTEAFF. DNA for the CDR3: TGTGCCAGCAGTGGACGAGGGCCGAGGACTGAAGCTTTCTTT.

The chain links TRBV6-6 to TRBJ1-5, with D maybe TRBD1 (6 bases). This CDR3 comprises 17 residues. Germline CDR1 is MNHNY and CDR2 is SVGAGI (reference sequence). V gave up 5 bases and J gave up 9 bases, with 26 bases separating them. CDR3 residues: CASSPKGPAGDQLPQHF. For the CDR3, the DNA is TGTGCCAGCAGTCCCAAAGGGCCGGCAGGGGACCAATTGCCCCAGCATTTT.

This chain links TRBV3-1 (or the pseudogene TRBV3-2) with TRBJ2-1; no reliable D call. CDR3 length: 12 residues. Germline V gene data show CDR1 as LGHDT and CDR2 as YNNKEL (reference sequence). V was shortened by 3 bases and J by 10 bases, with 10 bases between the two germline ends. The CDR3 spells CASSQPLQEQFF. The DNA of the CDR3 is TGTGCCAGCAGCCAGCCCCTCCAGGAGCAGTTCTTC.

V gene TRBV9 combines with J gene TRBJ2-3, with D perhaps TRBD2 (5 bases). This CDR3 comprises 14 residues. Looked up from germline, CDR1 is SGDLS and CDR2 is YYNGEE. The V end lost 4 bases, the J end lost 4 bases, and 13 bases lay between the germline ends. In DNA, the CDR3 is TGTGCCAGCAGCCCGAGGGTCTTGTCAGATACGCAGTATTTT. This encodes CASSPRVLSDTQYF.

V usage is TRBV4-2 and J usage is TRBJ2-7, with D possibly matching TRBD1 (6 bases). The CDR3 length is 16 residues. Trimming took off 0 bases at V and 6 bases at J, with 18 bases between the two ends. Germline loops: CDR1 LGHNA, CDR2 YNFKEQ. The CDR3 nucleotides are TGTGCCAGCAGCCAAGATGGGGGACAACAATACGTCGAGCAGTACTTC. It translates to CASSQDGGQQYVEQYF.

The chain has TRBV6-2 or TRBV6-3 and TRBJ2-5; weak D call: TRBD2 (5 bases). This CDR3 has 14 amino acids. Per germline, CDR1 MNHEY and CDR2 SVGEGT. Trimming pared 5 bases from V and 5 bases from J, leaving 15 bases between. CDR3 residues: CASSIPSLAETQYF. The CDR3 nucleotides are TGTGCCAGCAGTATACCTAGCCTAGCCGAGACCCAGTACTTC.

The chain links TRBV7-9 to TRBJ2-5; TRBD1 is a possible D gene (6 bases). CDR1 and CDR2 from the germline V gene are SEHNR and FQNEAQ (reference sequence). The CDR3 is 17 residues long. With 5 bases removed from V and 4 bases from J, the gap between germline ends came to 23 bases. CDR3 loop: CASSDDRGPGTLETQYF. The CDR3 DNA reads as TGTGCCAGCAGCGACGATCGGGGACCCGGGACACTAGAGACCCAGTACTTC.

This chain uses TRBV5-1 with TRBJ2-2, with no clear D. This CDR3 has 15 amino acids. With 4 bases removed from V and 1 base from J, the gap between germline ends came to 11 bases. CDR1 and CDR2 from the germline V gene are SGHRS and YFSETQ. Written as DNA, the CDR3 is TGCGCCAGCAGCAAACAGCCGTTGAACACCGGGGAGCTGTTTTTT. Protein sequence: CASSKQPLNTGELFF.

This clone was detected only once. Here the CDR3 reads CASSFSGRAPNEQFF. CDR3 in DNA: TGTGCCAGCAGCTTTAGCGGGAGAGCACCCAATGAGCAGTTCTTC. The chain recombines TRBV5-4 with TRBJ2-1, with 9 bases aligning to TRBD2. J gave up 6 bases and V 2 bases, and 6 bases lay outside the gene matches. Germline values: CDR1 SGHNT, CDR2 YYREEE (reference sequence). The CDR3 runs to 15 residues.

The chain combines TRBV9 with TRBJ2-7, with TRBD2 matching 7 bases. The V gene's germline CDR1 is SGDLS and CDR2 YYNGEE. This CDR3 contains 15 residues. J was trimmed by 4 bases and V by 2 bases; bases with no gene match: 9. CDR3: CASSVSGGSSYEQYF. In nucleotides, the CDR3 is TGTGCCAGCAGCGTGAGTGGCGGGAGCTCTTACGAGCAGTACTTC.

V and J are TRBV9 and TRBJ1-1; 8 bases are a match to TRBD1. This CDR3 is 14 amino acids long. The germline gives CDR1 SGDLS, CDR2 YYNGEE. V was clipped by 3 bases and J by 5 bases; unmatched bases: 6. CDR3 sequence: CASSAQDRDTEAFF. The CDR3 nucleotides are TGTGCCAGCAGCGCCCAGGACAGGGATACTGAAGCTTTCTTT. Variable domain in full (rest from reference TRBV9 and TRBJ1-1): DSGVTQTPKHLITATGQRVTLRCSPRSGDLSVYWYQQSLDQGLQFLIQYYNGEERAKGNILERFSAQQFPDLHSELNLSSLELGDSALYFCASSAQDRDTEAFFGQGTRLTVV.

The rearrangement uses TRBV14 and TRBJ1-5, with TRBD1 matching over 10 bases. The ends lost 4 bases at V and 5 bases at J; junction bases unmatched: 5. The CDR3 spans 15 residues. Germline loops: CDR1 SGHDN, CDR2 FVKESK. The chain's CDR3 is CASSPGQGWDQPQHF. The CDR3, as DNA: TGTGCCAGCAGCCCGGGACAGGGGTGGGATCAGCCCCAGCATTTT.

Comments on this clone: Other nucleotide sequences in the sample specify the same CDR3. V is TRBV5-1 and J is TRBJ2-3; 8 bases are shared with TRBD2. The V and J ends lost 4 bases and 0 bases, in that order; junction bases with no gene match: 7. The CDR3 is 16 residues long. Germline V lookup: CDR1 SGHRS, CDR2 YFSETQ. The CDR3 protein is CASSPGLAVSTDTQYF. The DNA of the CDR3 is TGCGCCAGCAGCCCAGGACTAGCAGTTAGCACAGATACGCAGTATTTT.

The chain employs TRBV9 and TRBJ2-7; D gene ambiguous. The CDR3 consists of 12 residues. The V end was cut by 4 bases, the J end by 6 bases, with 11 bases between. Germline values: CDR1 SGDLS, CDR2 YYNGEE. CDR3 in amino acids: CASSSRLGEQYF. The CDR3 DNA reads as TGTGCCAGCAGCAGCCGACTTGGCGAGCAGTACTTC.

This clone was seen a handful of times. The chain joins TRBV10-3 to TRBJ1-1; D is perhaps TRBD1 (6 bases). CDR3 length: 13 amino acids. From germline, CDR1 is ENHRY and CDR2 SYGVKD. V lost 10 bases and J lost 1, with 13 bases in between. For the CDR3, the DNA is TGTGCCAGCAAGGGACACCAGAACACTGAAGCTTTCTTT. This gives the protein CASKGHQNTEAFF.

V is TRBV5-1 and J is TRBJ2-1; the D gene is possibly TRBD2 (6 bases). Looked up from germline, CDR1 is SGHRS and CDR2 is YFSETQ. Trimming shortened V by 0 bases and J by 1 base, and 8 bases separated the two germline ends. This CDR3 region has 15 residues. CDR3 protein: CASSLDGSSYNEQFF. CDR3 nucleotides: TGCGCCAGCAGCTTGGACGGGAGTTCCTACAATGAGCAGTTCTTC.

The chain combines TRBV2 with TRBJ1-5; D gene uncertain. The CDR3 covers 13 residues. Germline V gene sequence: CDR1 SNHLY, CDR2 FYNNEI. V lost 4 bases and J lost 2, with 6 bases in between. The CDR3, as DNA: TGTGCCAGCAGTGCTGAGGGCAATCAGCCCCAGCATTTT. It translates to CASSAEGNQPQHF.